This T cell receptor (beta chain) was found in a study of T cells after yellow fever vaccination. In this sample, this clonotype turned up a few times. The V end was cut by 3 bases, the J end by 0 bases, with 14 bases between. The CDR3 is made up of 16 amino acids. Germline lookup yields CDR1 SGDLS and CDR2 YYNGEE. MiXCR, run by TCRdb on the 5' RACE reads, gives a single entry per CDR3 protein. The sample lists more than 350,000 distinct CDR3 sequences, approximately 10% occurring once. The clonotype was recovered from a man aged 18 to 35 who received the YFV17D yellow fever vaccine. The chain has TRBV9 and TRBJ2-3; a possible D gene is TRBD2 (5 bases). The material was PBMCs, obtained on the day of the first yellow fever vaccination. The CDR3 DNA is TGTGCCAGCAGCGCAAGGAGGATCGATAGCACAGATACGCAGTATTTT. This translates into CASSARRIDSTDTQYF.